This T cell receptor beta chain was captured by sequencing in a study of glioma-infiltrating T cells. This clonotype was counted between two and nine times. Trimming pared 0 bases from V and 0 bases from J, leaving 8 bases between. The germline gives CDR1 KGHSH, CDR2 LQKENI. There are 15 residues in the CDR3. Using RNA template, CDR3s of TCR alpha and beta were amplified with iRepertoire arm-PCR. TCRdb passed the multiplex PCR reads through MiXCR, listing each CDR3 protein once. The table shows a few hundred thousand distinct CDR3 sequences, with 41% occurring only once. This sequence was found in a human donor with low-grade glioma or glioblastoma, undergoing nonglioma brain surgery, or in good health (not recorded which). The sample consisted of glioma tissue, nonneoplastic brain tissue, or PBMCs (not recorded which). This chain uses TRBV18 with TRBJ1-1; D is perhaps TRBD1 (6 bases). DNA for the CDR3: TGTGCCAGCTCACCACCGAACAGGGTGAACACTGAAGCTTTCTTT. Protein product: CASSPPNRVNTEAFF.